These 32 T cell receptor beta chains originate from one sample sequenced in a study of beta chain features in type 1 diabetes. TCRB transcripts that were expressed got sequenced, as all of the isolated RNA had been reverse transcribed. Sequencing was performed with immunoSEQ multiplex PCR; in TCRdb, only in-frame clones are kept and a portion is missing. This repertoire shows a few hundred thousand clones, around 15% found once; its top ten account for approximately 0.019%. Material for sequencing was naive CD4+ T cells from blood. The source of these receptors is a woman younger than 30 in good health.

In its sample, this clone was seen a few times. The chain joins TRBV6-6 to TRBJ1-1; 8 bases agree with TRBD1. This CDR3 is built from 14 residues. Germline values: CDR1 MNHNY, CDR2 SVGAGI (reference sequence). The V and J ends lost 5 bases and 1 base, in that order; junction bases with no gene match: 3. CDR3 residues: CASSHDRGNTEAFF. In DNA form, the CDR3 reads TGTGCCAGCAGTCACGACAGGGGGAACACTGAAGCTTTCTTT.

In its sample, this clone was seen a few times. The chain carries TRBV29-1 and TRBJ2-7; 10 nucleotides match TRBD1. CDR1 and CDR2 from the germline V gene are SQVTM and ANQGSEA. CDR3 size: 15 residues. J lost 1 base, V lost 6 bases, and 9 bases had no gene match. The CDR3 sequence: CSVDRRDRGSYEQYF. CDR3 nucleotides: TGCAGCGTCGACCGCCGGGACAGGGGTTCCTACGAGCAGTACTTC.

This clone has just a few counts. The chain recombines TRBV6-5 with TRBJ2-3, with D tentatively TRBD2 (5 bases). Germline values: CDR1 MNHEY, CDR2 SVGAGI. V lost 8 bases and J lost 8, with 8 bases in between. This CDR3 spans 10 amino acids. CDR3 in amino acids: CASGGSTQYF. The CDR3 bases are TGTGCCAGCGGAGGAAGTACGCAGTATTTT.

A few counts support this clone. The chain links TRBV9 to TRBJ2-3; 14 nucleotides agree with TRBD2. V trimming: 0 bases; J trimming: 6 bases; junction bases outside the gene matches: 9. Germline V gene data show CDR1 as SGDLS and CDR2 as YYNGEE. The length of the CDR3 is 18 residues. CDR3 protein: CASSVGPSGTSGGDTQYF. DNA of the CDR3: TGTGCCAGCAGCGTAGGGCCCTCCGGGACTAGCGGGGGTGATACGCAGTATTTT.

The chain carries TRBV18 and TRBJ2-7; 8 bases agree with TRBD2. This CDR3 has 13 residues. V was pared by 6 bases and J by 9 bases, with 10 bases of the junction left unmatched. Germline V CDR1 and CDR2: KGHSH, LQKENI. The CDR3, as DNA: TGTGCCAGCTCCCCGGACTTCGGGAGGGTGCAGTACTTC. Residues: CASSPDFGRVQYF.

This clone was counted between two and nine times. The V and J genes are TRBV18 and TRBJ2-1; D is perhaps TRBD1 (5 bases). Germline CDR1 and CDR2: KGHSH and LQKENI. The CDR3 loop spans 13 amino acids. V was shortened by 6 bases and J by 9 bases, with 15 bases between the two germline ends. The CDR3 coding sequence is TGTGCCAGCTCGCCGGACACGGGTGCTGAGCAGTTCTTC. The encoded protein is CASSPDTGAEQFF.

V is TRBV5-1 and J is TRBJ2-1, with TRBD2 matching over 11 bases. Germline-derived CDR1 and CDR2 are SGHRS and YFSETQ. The CDR3 totals 17 residues. Trimming removed 3 bases from V and 8 bases from J; junction bases left unmatched: 13. This chain's CDR3 is CASSSFSGRGWGDEQFF. Here the CDR3 DNA reads TGCGCCAGCAGCTCTTTTAGCGGGAGGGGTTGGGGCGATGAGCAGTTCTTC.

The gene calls are TRBV7-8 and TRBJ1-5, with unresolved D. The CDR3 is 17 amino acids. V gave up 7 bases and J gave up 1 base, with 20 bases separating them. Germline lookup yields CDR1 SGHVS and CDR2 FQNEAQ. Here the CDR3 reads CASTSSWGVDSNQPQHF. CDR3 DNA: TGTGCCAGCACCTCTAGTTGGGGAGTAGACAGCAATCAGCCCCAGCATTTT.

This sequence joins TRBV28 and TRBJ1-3, with D possibly being TRBD1 (5 bases). V shed 5 bases and J shed 0 bases, with 14 bases lying between them. Germline V CDR1 and CDR2: MDHEN, SYDVKM. The CDR3 covers 16 residues. The CDR3, as DNA: TGTGCCAGCAGTCCCCGACAGTGGACCTCTGGAAACACCATATATTTT. It codes for CASSPRQWTSGNTIYF.

As DNA, the CDR3 is TGTGCCAGCAGCCAAGCGAGTAGAGCGGGAAGGACAGATACGCAGTATTTT. This codes for CASSQASRAGRTDTQYF. This chain links TRBV4-2 with TRBJ2-3; TRBD2 agrees at 7 bases. CDR3 size: 17 residues. V lost 1 base, J lost 3 bases, and 10 bases stayed unmatched. Germline CDR1 is LGHNA and CDR2 is YNFKEQ.

The gene calls are TRBV30 and TRBJ1-5, with D possibly matching TRBD1 (6 bases). The CDR3 is made up of 14 amino acids. Per germline, CDR1 GTSNPN and CDR2 SVGIG (reference sequence). The V and J ends lost 3 bases and 4 bases respectively, with 13 bases between them. CDR3: CAWRPGVRNQPQHF. DNA of the CDR3: TGTGCCTGGAGGCCAGGGGTCCGAAATCAGCCCCAGCATTTT.

There are a few counts of this clone. This sequence joins TRBV7-3 and TRBJ2-4; 8 nucleotides agree with TRBD2. The V gene's germline CDR1 is SGHTA and CDR2 FQGTGA. V shed 4 bases and J 3 bases; nucleotides not matched to a gene: 5. This CDR3 spans 15 amino acids. CDR3 amino acids: CASSSEGTSKNIQYF. In DNA form, the CDR3 reads TGTGCCAGCAGCTCCGAAGGGACTAGCAAAAACATTCAGTACTTC.

This clone has only a few counts. The rearrangement links TRBV28 to TRBJ1-2; TRBD1 aligns across 9 bases. Germline values: CDR1 MDHEN, CDR2 SYDVKM. The V gene end was trimmed by 5 bases and the J gene end by 4 bases; junction bases not matched to a gene: 17. The CDR3 totals 18 residues. CDR3 in amino acids: CASSTITSRDRVRYGYTF. CDR3 in DNA: TGTGCCAGCAGTACGATCACATCGAGGGACAGGGTCCGCTATGGCTACACCTTC.

This clone was counted only a few times. The chain joins TRBV4-1 to TRBJ2-7; 10 bases are a match to TRBD2. The CDR3 has 16 amino acids. CDR1 and CDR2 (germline): MGHRA, YSYEKL. Trimming cost V 1 base and J 6 bases; bases outside gene matches: 9. The CDR3 nucleotides are TGCGCCAGCAGCCAAGTTGGAGCGGGAGGGAGTAGCGAGCAGTACTTC. Its translation is CASSQVGAGGSSEQYF.

The chain couples TRBV10-3 to TRBJ2-7; D ambiguous. The CDR3 is 13 amino acids. V was pared by 10 bases and J by 5 bases, with 18 bases between. The germline V gene has CDR1 ENHRY and CDR2 SYGVKD. The CDR3 DNA follows: TGTGCCACGGTAGGCTCGGGTGCGCACGAGCAGTACTTC. Translated: CATVGSGAHEQYF.

This rearrangement joins TRBV21-1 to TRBJ2-7; whether TRBD2, the table's D call, matches the DNA was not checked. TRBV21-1 is noted as a pseudogene. This CDR3 is built from 16 residues. This CDR3 reads CASSKVPSGRPYEQYF. CDR3 nucleotides: TGTGCCAGCAGCAAAGTGCCTAGCGGGAGACCCTACGAGCAGTACTTC.

In its sample, this clone was seen a few times. The V gene is TRBV6-4, the J gene TRBJ1-5; the D is unclear. Per germline, CDR1 MRHNA and CDR2 SNTAGT. V was pared by 4 bases and J by 6 bases, with 7 bases between. This CDR3 has 12 residues. In DNA form, the CDR3 reads TGTGCCAGCAGTGGCGCGGGTCAGCCCCAGCATTTT. Protein: CASSGAGQPQHF.

This clone showed up just a few times. The chain joins TRBV4-2 to TRBJ1-2, with unresolved D. The CDR3 is 16 residues long. The V end was cut by 1 base, the J end by 0 bases, with 12 bases between. The germline V gene has CDR1 LGHNA and CDR2 YNFKEQ. CDR3 in DNA: TGTGCCAGCAGCCAAGCTAATCTAGGCGCTAACTATGGCTACACCTTC. It encodes CASSQANLGANYGYTF.

The chain carries TRBV6-1 and TRBJ1-2; 7 bases map to TRBD1. This CDR3 is 13 amino acids long. Germline V gene sequence: CDR1 MNHNS, CDR2 SASEGT. V lost 5 bases, J lost 3 bases, and 3 bases stayed unmatched. The CDR3: CASSRTGDYGYTF. DNA of the CDR3: TGTGCCAGCAGTCGCACAGGGGACTATGGCTACACCTTC.

This clone was seen a handful of times. The gene calls are TRBV28 and TRBJ2-7, with TRBD1 as a possible D gene (6 bases). The CDR3 consists of 13 residues. Germline V lookup: CDR1 MDHEN, CDR2 SYDVKM. The V end was cut by 7 bases, the J end by 3 bases, with 13 bases between. As DNA, the CDR3 is TGTGCCAGCACCGATGGGGGCAGCTACGAGCAGTACTTC. It translates to CASTDGGSYEQYF. Full variable domain (remainder filled in from reference TRBV28 and TRBJ2-7): DVKVTQSSRYLVKRTGEKVFLECVQDMDHENMFWYRQDPGLGLRLIYFSYDVKMKEKGDIPEGYSVSREKKERFSLILESASTNQTSMYLCASTDGGSYEQYFGPGTRLTVT.

This clone was detected a few times. J is TRBJ1-1 and V is TRBV2, with a weak D call TRBD1 (5 bases). This CDR3 has 12 amino acids. Looked up from germline, CDR1 is SNHLY and CDR2 is FYNNEI. The V gene lost 4 bases and the J gene lost 7 bases, with 10 bases spanning the gap. As DNA, the CDR3 is TGTGCCAGCAGTGGGAACGGGGGTGAAGCTTTCTTT. It yields the protein CASSGNGGEAFF.

The sample holds a few counts of this clone. This chain uses TRBV18 with TRBJ2-1; D might be TRBD2 (6 bases). V lost 0 bases to trimming and J lost 4 bases, with 13 bases between them. The CDR3 length is 16 residues. Per germline, CDR1 KGHSH and CDR2 LQKENI. Written as DNA, the CDR3 is TGTGCCAGCTCACCACCGGGGGGAAGGGGTTACAATGAGCAGTTCTTC. This codes for CASSPPGGRGYNEQFF.

The chain couples TRBV9 to TRBJ2-1, with 7 bases aligning to TRBD1. The CDR3 loop spans 14 amino acids. The germline V gene has CDR1 SGDLS and CDR2 YYNGEE. The V segment lost 3 bases and the J segment 4 bases; nucleotides outside the gene matches: 4. CDR3 region: CASSALTGYNEQFF. CDR3 bases: TGTGCCAGCAGCGCGTTGACAGGGTACAATGAGCAGTTCTTC.

This chain uses TRBV7-2 with TRBJ2-6; a weak D match, TRBD2 (5 bases). V lost 1 base and J lost 12, with 16 bases in between. Germline CDR1 SGHTA, CDR2 FQGNSA. This CDR3 is built from 15 residues. CDR3 in DNA: TGTGCCAGCAGCTTAGTCCAGATAGCGTCCGGCGTCCTGACTTTC. This encodes CASSLVQIASGVLTF. Together with reference TRBV7-2 and TRBJ2-6, the CDR3 gives the full variable domain: GAGVSQSPSNKVTEKGKDVELRCDPISGHTALYWYRQSLGQGLEFLIYFQGNSAPDKSGLPSDRFSAERTGGSVSTLTIQRTQQEDSAVYLCASSLVQIASGVLTFGAGSRLTVL.

The table lists this clone with a few counts. CDR3 sequence (DNA): TGTGCCAGTACCCGTGGCACAGATACGCAGTATTTT. Translation: CASTRGTDTQYF. The V and J genes are TRBV19 and TRBJ2-3; D is uncertain. V was trimmed by 7 bases and J by 1 base, leaving 6 bases between them. Per germline, CDR1 LNHDA and CDR2 SQIVND (reference sequence). The CDR3 is 12 residues long.

The chain carries TRBV7-9 and TRBJ1-1, with 10 bases matching TRBD1. Losses at the gene ends were 4 bases for V and 1 base for J; bases not matched to a gene: 0. The CDR3 sequence is 14 residues long. CDR1 and CDR2 (germline): SEHNR, FQNEAQ (reference sequence). The CDR3 is CASSWTGGNTEAFF. In nucleotides, the CDR3 is TGTGCCAGCAGCTGGACAGGGGGGAACACTGAAGCTTTCTTT.

The V and J genes are TRBV11-2 and TRBJ2-5, with D tentatively TRBD1 (5 bases). With the DNA end fitting TRBJ2-7 better, the J assignment may be wrong. CDR1 and CDR2 (germline): SGHAT, FQNNGV. The CDR3 consists of 14 residues. CDR3 amino acids: CASSLEAGMREQYF. DNA of the CDR3: TGTGCCAGCAGCTTAGAGGCAGGGATGCGCGAGCAGTACTTC.

This clone occurred a few times. The V and J genes are TRBV29-1 and TRBJ2-7; 8 bases agree with TRBD2. V trimming: 6 bases; J trimming: 5 bases; junction bases outside the gene matches: 6. The V gene's germline CDR1 is SQVTM and CDR2 ANQGSEA. CDR3 length: 12 amino acids. The CDR3 here is CSVKRETHEQYF. CDR3 nucleotide sequence: TGCAGCGTAAAGCGGGAGACCCACGAGCAGTACTTC.

This clone was detected a few times. The J gene is TRBJ2-1, the V gene TRBV19; D is perhaps TRBD2 (6 bases). The CDR3 extends over 15 amino acids. Trimming stripped 7 bases from V and 6 bases from J, with 19 bases between. The V gene's germline CDR1 is LNHDA and CDR2 SQIVND (reference sequence). Written as DNA, the CDR3 is TGTGCCAGTAAAGAACTCGCTAGCGAGTCCAATGAGCAGTTCTTC. Translating it yields CASKELASESNEQFF.

This clone was counted between two and nine times. V and J are TRBV28 and TRBJ2-1; 10 bases map to TRBD2. This CDR3 region has 15 residues. The germline CDR1 and CDR2 sequences are MDHEN and SYDVKM. Unmatched junction bases numbered 9, after V lost 5 bases and J lost 8 bases. CDR3 residues: CASSPRGSGRYEQFF. Written as DNA, the CDR3 is TGTGCCAGCAGTCCCCGAGGTAGCGGGAGGTATGAGCAGTTCTTC.

This clone was seen more than once but under ten times. CDR3 residues: CSVVPGVPPEAFF. CDR3 DNA sequence: TGCAGCGTTGTTCCCGGGGTCCCCCCTGAAGCTTTCTTT. This chain connects TRBV29-1 to TRBJ1-1; unclear D gene. V was clipped by 4 bases and J by 6 bases, with 15 bases between them. Germline-derived CDR1 and CDR2 are SQVTM and ANQGSEA. This CDR3 contains 13 residues.

This clone has a handful of counts. The J gene is TRBJ2-1, the V gene TRBV4-3; D is unclear. The CDR3 extends over 15 amino acids. V lost 1 base, J lost 4 bases, and 11 bases lay in between. In germline, CDR1 is LGHNA, CDR2 YSLEER. The DNA for the CDR3 is TGCGCCAGCAGCCAAGCTTTCCAGATTTACAATGAGCAGTTCTTC. Protein product: CASSQAFQIYNEQFF.